Included here is one T cell receptor beta chain sequence, with context. Its antigen remains unidentified. TCRdb called the reads again in MiXCR, with one record for every CDR3 protein. The repertoire holds over 100,000 distinct CDR3 sequences, with 25% to 35% as singletons. This sample stems from a study of T cell repertoires in cytomegalovirus infection. Looked up from germline, CDR1 is DFQATT and CDR2 is SNEGSKA (reference sequence). This CDR3 comprises 14 residues. The ends were cut back, 5 bases at V and 4 bases at J, with 17 bases in the middle. The sequence came from a human donor in good health (CMV status not recorded). Some clones in this sample may be carry-over from other donors' samples. Sample: CD8+ T cells from cultured PBMCs, taken from culture after CMV antigen stimulation. The chain couples TRBV20-1 to TRBJ1-2, with no clear D. The chain's CDR3 is CSAFDTQNLYGYTF. The CDR3 DNA reads as TGCAGTGCTTTCGACACGCAAAACCTCTATGGCTACACCTTC.